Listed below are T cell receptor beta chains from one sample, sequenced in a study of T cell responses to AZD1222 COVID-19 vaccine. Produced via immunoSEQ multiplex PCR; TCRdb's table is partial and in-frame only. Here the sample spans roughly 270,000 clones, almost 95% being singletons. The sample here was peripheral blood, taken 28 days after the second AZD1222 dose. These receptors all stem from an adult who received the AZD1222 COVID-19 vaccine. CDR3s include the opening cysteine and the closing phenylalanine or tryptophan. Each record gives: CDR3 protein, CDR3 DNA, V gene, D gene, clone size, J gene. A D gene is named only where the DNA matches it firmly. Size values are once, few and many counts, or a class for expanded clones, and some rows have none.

CASSYRTGSREAFF TGTGCCAGCAGTTACCGGACAGGGTCTCGTGAAGCTTTCTTT TRBV28 TRBD1 - TRBJ1-1
CSVHLDTEAFF TGCAGCGTACATCTGGACACTGAAGCTTTCTTT TRBV29-1 - - TRBJ1-1
CAISAGTSYEQYF TGTGCCATCAGTGCCGGGACTAGCTACGAGCAGTACTTC TRBV10-3 TRBD2 - TRBJ2-7
CASSLRSGNTGELFF TGTGCCAGCAGCTTAAGGTCTGGGAACACCGGGGAGCTGTTTTTT TRBV11-3 - - TRBJ2-2
CASSQERSGGGNTIYF TGCGCCAGCAGCCAAGAACGTTCGGGGGGCGGAAACACCATATATTTT TRBV4-1 - - TRBJ1-3
CASSSGQGTDTQYF TGTGCCAGCAGTTCGGGACAGGGGACAGATACGCAGTATTTT TRBV27 TRBD1 - TRBJ2-3
CASSYGQNSEQYF TGTGCCAGCAGCTACGGACAGAACTCCGAGCAGTACTTC TRBV7-3 - - TRBJ2-7
CASSVEEREQFF TGTGCCAGCAGCGTAGAGGAGCGTGAGCAGTTCTTC TRBV9 - - TRBJ2-1
CAIRDSGDSSYEQYF TGTGCCATCAGGGACAGTGGGGACAGCTCCTACGAGCAGTACTTC TRBV10-3 TRBD1 - TRBJ2-7
CASRPDITYGYTF TGTGCCAGCAGACCCGACATAACCTATGGCTACACCTTC TRBV12-3/TRBV12-4 - - TRBJ1-2
CASSPISRGDYGYTF TGTGCCAGCAGCCCCATTAGCAGGGGTGACTATGGCTACACCTTC TRBV7-9 - - TRBJ1-2
CASSPPPMGNQPQHF TGTGCCAGCAGTCCCCCCCCCATGGGCAATCAGCCCCAGCATTTT TRBV28 - - TRBJ1-5
CASLERGFGTDTQYF TGTGCCAGCCTAGAAAGGGGTTTCGGCACAGATACGCAGTATTTT TRBV27 - - TRBJ2-3
CASRRVAARTNNSPLHF TGTGCCAGCAGGCGAGTAGCCGCGCGTACCAATAATTCACCCCTCCACTTT TRBV27 - - TRBJ1-6
CASSDGDTQYF TGTGCCAGCAGTGACGGAGATACGCAGTATTTT TRBV11-3 - - TRBJ2-3
CASSYTGNTGELFF TGTGCCAGCAGCTATACAGGGAACACCGGGGAGCTGTTTTTT TRBV7-8 - - TRBJ2-2
CASSPRTGPAPLHF TGCGCCAGCAGCCCAAGGACAGGGCCTGCCCCCCTCCACTTT TRBV5-1 TRBD1 - TRBJ1-6
CASSPTLTGNTEAFF TGCGCCAGCAGCCCAACACTGACAGGGAACACTGAAGCTTTCTTT TRBV5-1 - - TRBJ1-1
CASSPGPTEAFF TGTGCCAGCAGTCCCGGGCCCACTGAAGCTTTCTTT TRBV6-6 - - TRBJ1-1
CASSPDHTDTQYF TGCGCCAGCAGTCCTGACCACACAGATACGCAGTATTTT TRBV5-1 - - TRBJ2-3
CASSQPSTGDTEAFF TGTGCCAGCAGCCAACCGAGTACAGGGGACACTGAAGCTTTCTTT TRBV4-2 TRBD1 - TRBJ1-1
CASSERQKNTIYF TGTGCCAGCAGTGAAAGGCAGAAAAACACCATATATTTT TRBV2 - - TRBJ1-3
CASSVELAGGSYNEQFF TGTGCCAGCAGCGTAGAGCTAGCGGGGGGGAGTTACAATGAGCAGTTCTTC TRBV9 TRBD2 - TRBJ2-1
CASSLEDGEKLFF TGCGCCAGCAGCTTGGAGGACGGTGAAAAACTGTTTTTT TRBV5-1 - - TRBJ1-4
CATAGTGDEKLFF TGTGCCACGGCCGGGACAGGGGATGAAAAACTGTTTTTT TRBV10-3 TRBD1 - TRBJ1-4
CASSPRQGRDIQYF TGTGCCAGCAGCCCGCGACAGGGGCGGGACATTCAGTACTTC TRBV7-9 TRBD1 - TRBJ2-4
CAWRGGGGYGYTF TGTGCCTGGAGGGGTGGGGGAGGCTATGGCTACACCTTC TRBV30 - - TRBJ1-2
CASKTGLAVTDTQYF TGTGCCAGCAAAACTGGACTAGCGGTCACAGATACGCAGTATTTT TRBV7-2 TRBD2 - TRBJ2-3
CSASTGTLGSPLHF TGCAGTGCTAGTACCGGGACATTGGGTTCACCCCTCCACTTT TRBV20-1 - - TRBJ1-6
CASSQARGSEQYF TGCGCCAGCAGCCAGGCCCGGGGGAGCGAGCAGTACTTC TRBV4-3 - - TRBJ2-7
CASSLTTDPFYGYTF TGCGCCAGCAGCCTTACTACGGACCCGTTCTATGGCTACACCTTC TRBV5-1 - - TRBJ1-2
CATTFGRHSGNTIYF TGTGCCACTACCTTCGGACGGCACTCTGGAAACACCATATATTTT TRBV15 - - TRBJ1-3
CATSDDLGSAGHF TGTGCCACCAGTGATGACCTGGGCAGCGCAGGGCATTTT TRBV24-1 - - TRBJ1-5
CASSQVTGIGANVLTF TGCGCCAGCAGCCAAGTCACAGGGATTGGGGCCAACGTCCTGACTTTC TRBV5-1 - - TRBJ2-6
CASSSTVIAAGNEQFF TGTGCCAGCAGCTCGACAGTTATAGCCGCGGGGAATGAGCAGTTCTTC TRBV11-3 - once TRBJ2-1
CASSDWAGAEQYF TGTGCCAGCAGTGATTGGGCAGGGGCCGAGCAGTACTTC TRBV6-4 - - TRBJ2-7
CASSPVGGLGTDTQYF TGTGCCAGCAGCCCTGTTGGCGGCCTGGGGACAGATACGCAGTATTTT TRBV3-1/TRBV3-2 - once TRBJ2-3
CASSPTDNEQFF TGTGCCAGCAGTCCGACAGACAATGAGCAGTTCTTC TRBV6-5 - - TRBJ2-1
CASKGTGDFDGYTF TGTGCCAGCAAAGGGACAGGGGATTTCGATGGCTACACCTTC TRBV6-6 TRBD1 - TRBJ1-2
CASSLYGNEQYF TGTGCCAGCAGCTTATACGGCAACGAGCAGTACTTC TRBV7-6 - once TRBJ2-7
CASRARVAQPQETQYF TGTGCCAGCAGGGCGAGGGTAGCACAACCACAAGAGACCCAGTACTTC TRBV2 - - TRBJ2-5
CASSSGGRTEAFF TGTGCCAGCAGCTCGGGGGGGCGCACTGAAGCTTTCTTT TRBV5-4 - - TRBJ1-1
CASNKGTSGTGELFF TGTGCCAGCAACAAGGGGACTAGCGGGACCGGGGAGCTGTTTTTT TRBV6-5 TRBD2 - TRBJ2-2
CASSGRPEQFF TGTGCCAGCAGCGGCAGGCCTGAGCAGTTCTTC TRBV11-2 - - TRBJ2-1
CASSPTGVEQYF TGTGCCAGTAGCCCGACAGGGGTCGAGCAGTACTTC TRBV19 TRBD1 - TRBJ2-7
CASSQRDVRNQPQHF TGTGCCAGTAGCCAACGGGACGTTCGCAATCAGCCCCAGCATTTT TRBV19 - - TRBJ1-5
CASSLSQMNTEAFF TGTGCCAGCAGCTTATCCCAGATGAACACTGAAGCTTTCTTT TRBV11-2 - - TRBJ1-1
CASSSYSANTEAFF TGTGCCAGCAGTTCCTACTCCGCGAACACTGAAGCTTTCTTT TRBV6-5 - - TRBJ1-1
CASSPRGYGMNTEAFF TGTGCCAGCAGCCCGAGGGGGTACGGCATGAACACTGAAGCTTTCTTT TRBV7-8 - - TRBJ1-1
CASSLSSYNSPLHF TGTGCCAGCAGTTTGAGCTCCTATAATTCACCCCTCCACTTT TRBV28 - - TRBJ1-6
CASSAPGLRGADTF TGTGCCAGCAGCGCCCCGGGGCTAAGGGGGGCCGACACCTTC TRBV5-6 - - TRBJ1-2
CASRAWGTSGGYQETQYF TGTGCCAGCAGAGCCTGGGGGACTAGCGGGGGGTACCAAGAGACCCAGTACTTC TRBV2 TRBD2 - TRBJ2-5